The entry below describes one T cell receptor beta chain. Germline V gene lookup returns CDR1 MNHNS and CDR2 SASEGT. CDR3 length equals 17 residues. Unmatched junction bases numbered 6, after V lost 1 base and J lost 0 bases. The data stem from a study of shared clonotypes between healthy human individuals. Assay used: immunoSEQ multiplex PCR; TCRdb lists only in-frame clones, some missing. The sample contains about 2 million clones, roughly 96% of which appear only once. The TCR sequence derives from a man younger than 35 in good health. The sequencing sample was made of naive CD4+ T cells sorted from blood. As for subset: CD45RA+ positively selected. The chain employs TRBV6-1 and TRBJ1-3; TRBD1 aligns across 7 bases. CDR3 nucleotide sequence: TGTGCCAGCAGTGAAGACACAGGGGTCATCTCTGGAAACACCATATATTTT. It encodes CASSEDTGVISGNTIYF.